This T cell receptor beta chain was captured in a study of cytomegalovirus exposure and HLA in healthy donors. The PCR used 60 Vbeta and 13 Jbeta primers. The assay was immunoSEQ multiplex PCR, and TCRdb's table has in-frame clones only and misses some. Of some 160,000 clones detected, around 86% appear once; the ten largest clones hold 2% to 2.5%. The count of this clone is one. V lost 7 bases and J 0 bases, leaving 19 bases between the germline ends. CDR1 is WSHSY, CDR2 SAAADI, per germline. The CDR3 has 18 amino acids. This sequence was found in a male donor in good health and CMV-seronegative. Source material: PBMCs. J is TRBJ2-6 and V is TRBV10-2, with D tentatively TRBD2 (6 bases). CDR3 sequence reads: CASTPGDLGRSGANVLTF. The CDR3 DNA follows: TGCGCCAGCACCCCTGGGGACTTAGGACGCTCTGGGGCCAACGTCCTGACTTTC.